Below, 17 T cell receptor beta chains from the same sample are listed, as sequenced in a study of regulatory T cells in long-lasting Graves disease. Investigators prepared the TCR beta libraries by applying iRepertoire HTBI primers and Arm-PCR of CDR3 regions. Each CDR3 protein gets one entry after TCRdb re-called the multiplex PCR reads with MiXCR. The table records 450,000 to 600,000 distinct CDR3 sequences, around 15% of them present only once. Described time point: newly diagnosed GD, antithyroid drugs for less than 3 months. Isolated PBMC RNA provided the starting material for the TCR library. The same data also contributed to another study, on T cells in Graves' hyperthyroidism and ophthalmopathy.

Sequencing was performed on peripheral blood mononuclear cells (PBMCs), taken at new diagnosis, from a patient treated with antithyroid drugs. Receptors originate from a middle-aged man with Graves disease.

This clonotype was observed a handful of times. The chain recombines TRBV15 with TRBJ2-7; D remains unclear. Germline V gives CDR1 LNHNV, CDR2 YYDKDF (reference sequence). There are 13 residues in the CDR3. V shed 8 bases and J shed 1 base, with 12 bases lying between them. CDR3 DNA: TGTGCCACCGCATCTCACATTTCCTACGAGCAGTACTTC. Translated, it gives CATASHISYEQYF.

This clonotype was picked up many times. The chain is built from TRBV28 and TRBJ2-7, with 10 bases that match TRBD2. V trimming: 4 bases; J trimming: 2 bases; junction bases outside the gene matches: 11. The CDR3 spans 17 residues. Germline CDR1 MDHEN, CDR2 SYDVKM. CDR3 amino acids: CASSSLIISGRPYEQYF. CDR3 bases: TGTGCCAGCAGTTCCCTCATTATTAGCGGGAGGCCCTACGAGCAGTACTTC.

This clonotype was counted ten times or more. The rearrangement links TRBV11-2 to TRBJ2-1; TRBD2 is a possible D gene (5 bases). Germline V gene lookup returns CDR1 SGHAT and CDR2 FQNNGV. V shed 5 bases and J shed 10 bases, with 12 bases lying between them. This CDR3 has 12 amino acids. The CDR3 nucleotides are TGTGCCAGCAGCCCTAGACCGGGAGAGCAGTTCTTC. Amino acid sequence: CASSPRPGEQFF.

The table lists this clonotype with many counts. V and J are TRBV11-2 and TRBJ2-5; TRBD2 agrees at 10 bases. V was pared by 2 bases and J by 5 bases, with 5 bases of the junction left unmatched. The CDR3 has 15 amino acids. Germline CDR1 is SGHAT and CDR2 is FQNNGV. CDR3 residues: CASSLRSGRVETQYF. The DNA of the CDR3 is TGTGCCAGCAGCTTAAGAAGCGGGAGGGTGGAGACCCAGTACTTC.

V and J are TRBV30 and TRBJ2-2; D perhaps matches TRBD1 (5 bases). Germline CDR1 GTSNPN, CDR2 SVGIG (reference sequence). Trimming left V 0 bases short and J 0 bases short, with 11 bases between. This CDR3 has 16 residues. CDR3 sequence reads: CAWSVLGPANTGELFF. Written as DNA, the CDR3 is TGTGCCTGGAGTGTACTGGGGCCTGCGAACACCGGGGAGCTGTTTTTT.

The chain uses TRBV6-9 and TRBJ2-7; 9 bases agree with TRBD2. There are 15 residues in the CDR3. J lost 0 bases, V lost 4 bases, and 4 bases had no gene match. From germline, CDR1 is MNHGY and CDR2 SVAAGI. The CDR3 loop reads CASSSAGGRSYEQYF. The DNA of the CDR3 is TGTGCCAGCAGTTCAGCGGGAGGACGCTCCTACGAGCAGTACTTC.

This clonotype was picked up a small number of times. The chain joins TRBV10-1 to TRBJ2-3, with a tentative D call TRBD1 (5 bases). The CDR3 covers 12 residues. V was cut by 0 bases and J by 10 bases, with 8 bases left in between. CDR1 is WNHNN and CDR2 is SYGVQD in the germline V gene (reference sequence). The CDR3 region is CASSESSTAQYF. Written as DNA, the CDR3 is TGCGCCAGCAGTGAGTCCTCGACAGCGCAGTATTTT.

This clonotype was detected ten times or more. The chain joins TRBV11-2 to TRBJ2-7; 9 bases are shared with TRBD1. The CDR3 extends over 15 amino acids. Trimming at V came to 5 bases and at J to 3 bases, leaving 8 bases not matched to a gene. The germline V gene encodes CDR1 SGHAT and CDR2 FQNNGV. In DNA form, the CDR3 reads TGTGCCAGCAGCCCATTGGGACAGGGCGGCTACGAGCAGTACTTC. This encodes CASSPLGQGGYEQYF.

This clonotype appeared many times. This chain links TRBV30 with TRBJ1-6, with a possible D match to TRBD1 (5 bases). There are 15 residues in the CDR3. V was cut by 1 base and J by 10 bases, with 17 bases left in between. Germline CDR1 GTSNPN, CDR2 SVGIG (reference sequence). CDR3: CAWSAEPAGGSPLHF. CDR3 DNA sequence: TGTGCCTGGAGTGCTGAACCGGCCGGGGGGTCACCCCTCCACTTT.

In its sample, this clonotype was seen a few times. A read error is possible here, since a much larger clone lies one base away. The CDR3 carries no conserved terminal phenylalanine or tryptophan, so it likely arises from a read error. The chain employs TRBV5-6 and TRBJ2-3; D is uncertain. V lost 4 bases and J lost 3, with 9 bases in between. In germline, CDR1 is SGHDT, CDR2 YYEEEE. This CDR3 spans 13 amino acids. CDR3 coding DNA: TGTGCCAGCAGCCGCTCTGGGACAGATACGCAGTATTCT. It encodes CASSRSGTDTQYS.

The table lists this clonotype with a few counts. The chain has TRBV24-1 and TRBJ1-1; 7 bases line up with TRBD1. V dropped 5 bases and J dropped 7; count of bases not matched to a gene: 12. The CDR3 is made up of 15 amino acids. CDR1 is KGHDR and CDR2 is SFDVKD in the germline V gene. This CDR3 is CATSGWSGGKYEAFF. Here the CDR3 DNA reads TGTGCCACCAGTGGATGGTCAGGGGGAAAATATGAAGCTTTCTTT.

This clonotype was seen just once. The genes are TRBV10-3 and TRBJ2-3, with D possibly TRBD2 on 6 matching bases. The V end was cut by 6 bases, the J end by 5 bases, with 12 bases between. This CDR3 spans 13 amino acids. The V gene's germline CDR1 is ENHRY and CDR2 SYGVKD. This CDR3 reads CAISREIGDTQYF. CDR3 DNA: TGTGCCATCAGCCGGGAGATCGGAGATACGCAGTATTTT.

This chain uses TRBV29-1 with TRBJ1-5; TRBD1 matches 9 bases. J gave up 4 bases and V 4 bases, and 5 bases lay outside the gene matches. The CDR3 spans 14 residues. Germline loops: CDR1 SQVTM, CDR2 ANQGSEA. The CDR3 coding sequence is TGCAGCGTTGGAATAGGGACAGGGAATCAGCCCCAGCATTTT. This translates into CSVGIGTGNQPQHF.

The table lists this clonotype with many counts. This chain joins TRBV2 and TRBJ2-7, with 7 bases fitting TRBD1. In germline, CDR1 is SNHLY, CDR2 FYNNEI. The V gene end was trimmed by 8 bases and the J gene end by 1 base; junction bases not matched to a gene: 8. This CDR3 spans 14 amino acids. The CDR3, as DNA: TGTGCCAGCGGCCCTGAGGGGGCTTCCTACGAGCAGTACTTC. The encoded protein is CASGPEGASYEQYF.

The V call is TRBV10-2, the J call TRBJ1-5; D is undetermined. The germline V gene has CDR1 WSHSY and CDR2 SAAADI. V lost 0 bases and J 3 bases, leaving 9 bases between the germline ends. The CDR3 totals 15 residues. The CDR3 DNA is TGCGCCAGCAGTGAGTCAGGAGGACCCAATCAGCCCCAGCATTTT. Its translation: CASSESGGPNQPQHF.

The chain recombines TRBV5-5 with TRBJ2-7; 7 bases are a match to TRBD1. Germline-derived CDR1 and CDR2 are SGHKS and YYEKEE (reference sequence). The V gene end was trimmed by 2 bases and the J gene end by 4 bases; junction bases not matched to a gene: 9. The CDR3 spans 15 residues. CDR3 protein: CASSFLGQGVYEQYF. DNA for the CDR3: TGTGCCAGCAGCTTCCTGGGGCAGGGGGTTTACGAGCAGTACTTC.

The V call is TRBV7-3, the J call TRBJ1-3; D is unresolved. The CDR3 is made up of 15 amino acids. Germline CDR1 SGHTA, CDR2 FQGTGA. V dropped 3 bases and J dropped 4 bases, with 13 bases sitting between them. The CDR3, as DNA: TGTGCCAGCAGCTTTAAGGGAAGTGGAGGAAACACCATATATTTT. This codes for CASSFKGSGGNTIYF. Based on the CDR3 plus reference TRBV7-3 and TRBJ1-3, the full variable domain is GAGVSQTPSNKVTEKGKYVELRCDPISGHTALYWYRQSLGQGPEFLIYFQGTGAADDSGLPNDRFFAVRPEGSVSTLKIQRTERGDSAVYLCASSFKGSGGNTIYFGEGSWLTVV.